Reported below is one T cell receptor beta chain. Its cognate antigen is unknown. This sample is drawn from a study of long-term antiretroviral therapy in people with HIV. CDR3 size: 12 residues. The V end was cut by 10 bases, the J end by 5 bases, with 15 bases between. Germline V gives CDR1 SEHNR, CDR2 FQNEAQ (reference sequence). Study-level findings and limits: Once patients were on ART, diversity went higher but still fell short of transplant donor controls. Clonal expansions arising prior to ART prevailed in the repertoire at every time point. Repertoires looked antigen-experienced, with only a slight naive shift after ART.

At the survey level, the v3.0 immunoSEQ assay was run. The assay was immunoSEQ multiplex PCR, and TCRdb's table has in-frame clones only and misses some. The sample lists approximately 20,000 clones, about 82% occurring once. Sequenced here: unsorted PBMCs, sampled approximately 4 years after starting antiretroviral therapy. V gene TRBV7-9 combines with J gene TRBJ2-7, with a tentative D call TRBD2 (6 bases). This sequence was found in a man aged 18 to 30 with HIV. The CDR3 coding sequence is TGTGCCACCAGAGGAGGGAGTAACGAGCAGTACTTC. Its protein is CATRGGSNEQYF.